The rows below give T cell receptor beta chains drawn from one sample of a study of tissue T cells after allogeneic stem cell transplantation. The method was immunoSEQ multiplex PCR; TCRdb's version includes in-frame clones alone and lacks a portion of them. The sample carries about 25,000 clones, 70% to 75% recorded once. Sequencing used tissue from the ileum, obtained at autopsy. Every receptor here comes from a female donor aged 60 or older with lung cancer. CDR3s include the opening cysteine and the closing phenylalanine or tryptophan. D genes are given only for firm matches. Size is stated for part of the rows, as once, few or many counts, or as a class when the clone is expanded.

. | TRBJ1-1 | . | 13 | TRBV9 | TGTGCCAGCAGCGCGTACACTAACACTGAAGCTTTCTTT | CASSAYTNTEAFF
. | TRBJ2-7 | . | 14 | TRBV3-1/TRBV3-2 | TGTGCCAGCAGCCAAGAGGTGAGGTCCTACGAGCAGTACTTC | CASSQEVRSYEQYF
. | TRBJ1-1 | . | 16 | TRBV5-6 | TGTGCCAGCAGCCTAGTACCAGGAAGGGGGGACACTGAAGCTTTCTTT | CASSLVPGRGDTEAFF
TRBD1 | TRBJ1-1 | . | 18 | TRBV11-3 | TGTGCCAGCAGCCCAGGGGGGGGGACAGGGATTATGGGGACTGAAGCTTTCTTT | CASSPGGGTGIMGTEAFF
. | TRBJ1-4 | . | 13 | TRBV5-1 | TGCGCCAGCAGTGGGGGAAGAAACGAAAAACTGTTTTTT | CASSGGRNEKLFF
. | TRBJ2-5 | . | 14 | TRBV19 | TGTGCCAGTAGTACGGGACGGCTCGGGGAGACCCAGTACTTC | CASSTGRLGETQYF
. | TRBJ1-5 | . | 14 | TRBV5-8 | TGTGCCAGCAGCAGGGCACACGGCAATCAGCCCCAGCATTTT | CASSRAHGNQPQHF
TRBD2 | TRBJ2-3 | . | 17 | TRBV18 | TGTGCCAGCTCACCAAGAGGCGGGAGGGCCAGCCGGGATACGCAGTATTTT | CASSPRGGRASRDTQYF
. | TRBJ1-2 | . | 15 | TRBV7-2 | TGTGCCAGCAGCTTAGGTTCAGCTTCTAACTATGGCTACACCTTC | CASSLGSASNYGYTF
. | TRBJ1-1 | medium-sized | 15 | TRBV7-3 | TGTGCCAGCAGCCCACTTGGTCCCGGAAACACTGAAGCTTTCTTT | CASSPLGPGNTEAFF
. | TRBJ2-7 | . | 15 | TRBV10-2 | TGCGCCAGCAGACACGGACAGGCGGGGCCCTACGAGCAGTACTTC | CASRHGQAGPYEQYF
. | TRBJ2-2 | . | 13 | TRBV12-3/TRBV12-4 | TGTGCCAGCAGTTCAGTCGACACCGGGGAGCTGTTTTTT | CASSSVDTGELFF
. | TRBJ1-4 | . | 17 | TRBV3-1/TRBV3-2 | TGTGCCAGCAGTCGCCGGGACCCCTTTGCAACTAATGAAAAACTGTTTTTT | CASSRRDPFATNEKLFF
. | TRBJ1-2 | medium-sized | 15 | TRBV6-1 | TGTGCCAGCAGTGAGGGACACCTGGGGAACTATGGCTACACCTTC | CASSEGHLGNYGYTF
. | TRBJ2-7 | . | 15 | TRBV11-3 | TGTGCCAGCAGCTTCGGGGGCGGGAACAACTACGAGCAGTACTTC | CASSFGGGNNYEQYF
TRBD2 | TRBJ2-1 | . | 17 | TRBV3-1/TRBV3-2 | TGTGCCAGCAGCCAAGATCTAGCGGGGGGGTTCTACAATGAGCAGTTCTTC | CASSQDLAGGFYNEQFF
TRBD2 | TRBJ2-7 | . | 15 | TRBV7-2 | TGTGCCAGCAGCCGGGGACTAGCGGACTCCTACGAGCAGTACTTC | CASSRGLADSYEQYF
. | TRBJ2-5 | few | 14 | TRBV11-2 | TGTGCCAGCACCGACCCAGGGGCCCAAGAGACCCAGTACTTC | CASTDPGAQETQYF
. | TRBJ1-5 | few | 14 | TRBV2 | TGTGCCAGCAGCGGACAGTTTAGCAATCAGCCCCAGCATTTT | CASSGQFSNQPQHF
TRBD1 | TRBJ1-5 | . | 13 | TRBV4-3 | TGCGCCAGCAGCCGGGACAGGGGTCAGCCCCAGCATTTT | CASSRDRGQPQHF
. | TRBJ2-3 | . | 15 | TRBV7-2 | TGTGCCAGCAGCTTAACCGGGAGCATGGCAGATACGCAGTATTTT | CASSLTGSMADTQYF
TRBD2 | TRBJ2-3 | medium-sized | 15 | TRBV5-1 | TGCGCCAGCACACCGACTAGCGCACTCACAGATACGCAGTATTTT | CASTPTSALTDTQYF
. | TRBJ2-3 | few | 15 | TRBV11-2 | TGTGCCAGCAGCTTCCGGGACCCCCCTGCAGATACGCAGTATTTT | CASSFRDPPADTQYF
TRBD2 | TRBJ2-2 | . | 14 | TRBV10-1 | TGCGCCAGGGTCTCCGTAGCGGGGGACCGGGGAGCTGTTTTT | CARVSVAGDRGAVF
TRBD1 | TRBJ2-3 | . | 18 | TRBV5-8 | TGTGCCAGCAGTCGGGGACAGCTACTTGTTACTAGCACAGATACGCAGTATTTT | CASSRGQLLVTSTDTQYF
. | TRBJ1-3 | . | 16 | TRBV7-8 | TGTGCCAGCAGCTTAGAAACGGGGGGCGGTGGAAACACCATATATTTT | CASSLETGGGGNTIYF
TRBD2 | TRBJ2-1 | . | 15 | TRBV4-1 | TGCGCCAGCAGCCTGACTAGCGGACGAAACAATGAGCAGTTCTTC | CASSLTSGRNNEQFF
. | TRBJ2-3 | . | 15 | TRBV11-2 | TGTGCCAGCAGCTTAGGGACGGGAATCACAGATACGCAGTATTTT | CASSLGTGITDTQYF
TRBD1 | TRBJ2-7 | once | 14 | TRBV7-8 | TGTGCCAGCAGCTCCCGAACAGGGGGCATCGAGCAGTACTTC | CASSSRTGGIEQYF
TRBD1 | TRBJ1-1 | few | 13 | TRBV7-2 | TGTGCCAGCAGTTCGTCACCGACAGGGGAAGCTTTCTTT | CASSSSPTGEAFF
. | TRBJ2-7 | once | 13 | TRBV2 | TGTGCCAGCAGTCCGACCGGCTCCTACGAGCAGTACTTC | CASSPTGSYEQYF
. | TRBJ1-3 | . | 15 | TRBV21-1 | TGTGCCAGCGTCAAAACAGAAGCCTCTGGAAACACCATATATTTT | CASVKTEASGNTIYF
. | TRBJ1-4 | . | 15 | TRBV5-6 | TGTGCCAGCAGCGATAAGCCAACAACTAATGAAAAACTGTTTTTT | CASSDKPTTNEKLFF
. | TRBJ1-1 | few | 15 | TRBV27 | TGTGCCAGCAGTTTAGAGGGGAGGGTGAACACTGAAGCTTTCTTT | CASSLEGRVNTEAFF
. | TRBJ2-7 | few | 15 | TRBV19 | TGTGCCAGTAGTATTAGTTTGCAGGGGTCCTACGAGCAGTACTTC | CASSISLQGSYEQYF
. | TRBJ2-3 | few | 15 | TRBV19 | TGTGCCAGTAGTATCGGTATCACTAGCACAGATACGCAGTATTTT | CASSIGITSTDTQYF
TRBD2 | TRBJ2-3 | . | 16 | TRBV19 | TGTGCCAGTAGTCTCGGGACTAGCGGAAACACAGATACGCAGTATTTT | CASSLGTSGNTDTQYF
. | TRBJ2-3 | . | 13 | TRBV27 | TGTGCCAGCAGGAGTGGTAACACAGATACGCAGTATTTT | CASRSGNTDTQYF
TRBD2 | TRBJ2-2 | . | 16 | TRBV7-2 | TGTGCCAGCAGCTTGTACCTAGCGGGAGGGACCGGGGAGCTGTTTTTT | CASSLYLAGGTGELFF
TRBD2 | TRBJ2-7 | medium-sized | 16 | TRBV3-1/TRBV3-2 | TGTGCCAGCAGCGCGCATTCCACACTAGCGGGGGGAAAGCAGTACTTC | CASSAHSTLAGGKQYF
. | TRBJ1-1 | . | 16 | TRBV27 | TGTGCCAGCAGTTCGAATCCGGGACGCGCGTCCGCTGAAGCTTTCTTT | CASSSNPGRASAEAFF
. | TRBJ2-6 | . | 19 | TRBV28 | TGTGCCAGCAGTTTCCCCCATAGGCGGGCAATCTCTGGGGCCAACGTCCTGACTTTC | CASSFPHRRAISGANVLTF
TRBD2 | TRBJ2-2 | . | 15 | TRBV5-1 | TGCGCCAGCAGCTTGACCGGGGGGATTAACGGGGAGCTGTTTTTT | CASSLTGGINGELFF
TRBD2 | TRBJ2-5 | . | 17 | TRBV4-2 | TGTGCCAGCAGCCAAGATCGGGGTAGCGGGAGGCGGCAGACCCAGTACTTC | CASSQDRGSGRRQTQYF
. | TRBJ1-2 | . | 12 | TRBV6-5 | TGTGCCAGCAGGGTACAGGGAGGAGGCTACACCTTC | CASRVQGGGYTF
. | TRBJ1-1 | . | 12 | TRBV7-8 | TGTGCCAGCAGCCCTGTGGGCGGTGAAGCTTTCTTT | CASSPVGGEAFF
. | TRBJ1-5 | . | 14 | TRBV6-2/TRBV6-3 | TGTGCCAGCAGTTTCGTAGGGGGAAATCAGCCCCAGCATTTT | CASSFVGGNQPQHF
. | TRBJ2-5 | few | 13 | TRBV19 | TGTGCCAGTAGTAATCAGGGTCGGGAGACCCAGTACTTC | CASSNQGRETQYF
. | TRBJ1-2 | once | 15 | TRBV5-4 | TGTGCCAGCAGCACGGCCACGCGTCGAGCCTATGGCTACACCTTC | CASSTATRRAYGYTF
. | TRBJ2-1 | . | 13 | TRBV19 | TGTGCCAGTAGTATCTCCCTTCTCAATGAGCAGTTCTTC | CASSISLLNEQFF
. | TRBJ2-3 | few | 13 | TRBV18 | TGTGCCAGCTCCCTGCGAGCCGCAGATACGCAGTATTTT | CASSLRAADTQYF
TRBD1 | TRBJ1-2 | once | 14 | TRBV5-1 | TGCGCCAGCAGCCTTCAACAGGGGGCTAATGGCTACACCTTC | CASSLQQGANGYTF